The 8 T cell receptor beta chains below come from one sample, sequenced in a study of CD8 T cells in Susac syndrome. RNA was extracted with the RNeasy kit, and a quantity of about 0.45 to 1 ug was reverse transcribed using random hexamers. TCRdb itself ran the immunoSEQ multiplex PCR reads through MiXCR, one entry per CDR3 protein. The sample consists of about 140,000 distinct CDR3 sequences, 85% to 95% of them appearing once. Source material: CD4+ T cells from PBMCs. The receptors come from a human donor with Susac syndrome.

V usage is TRBV28 and J usage is TRBJ2-2; 10 bases are a match to TRBD1. The germline CDR1 and CDR2 sequences are MDHEN and SYDVKM. The CDR3 extends over 15 amino acids. J was trimmed by 7 bases and V by 7 bases; bases with no gene match: 9. The CDR3 DNA sequence: TGTGCCAGCATCCGGGACAGGGGTATAATCGGGGAGCTGTTTTTT. Residues: CASIRDRGIIGELFF.

The chain uses TRBV20-1 and TRBJ2-5, with unresolved D. The CDR3 length is 14 residues. Germline V gene sequence: CDR1 DFQATT, CDR2 SNEGSKA (reference sequence). V lost 3 bases and J lost 5, with 16 bases in between. The CDR3 reads CSASRQAVEETQYF. The CDR3 region has the DNA TGCAGTGCTAGCAGGCAGGCTGTCGAGGAGACCCAGTACTTC.

The chain carries TRBV5-4 and TRBJ2-6; unclear D gene. The CDR3 extends over 15 amino acids. Germline V gives CDR1 SGHNT, CDR2 YYREEE (reference sequence). The V gene lost 4 bases and the J gene lost 2 bases, with 10 bases spanning the gap. CDR3 bases: TGTGCCAGCAGCCACGTTTACGCTGGGGCCAACGTCCTGACTTTC. Protein: CASSHVYAGANVLTF.

This chain joins TRBV2 and TRBJ2-2; no clear D. This CDR3 is built from 15 residues. Trimming stripped 2 bases from V and 2 bases from J, with 9 bases between. Germline V gene lookup returns CDR1 SNHLY and CDR2 FYNNEI. This CDR3 reads CASSEFRTNTGELFF. The CDR3 DNA reads as TGTGCCAGCAGTGAATTCCGGACCAACACCGGGGAGCTGTTTTTT.

The rearrangement links TRBV5-8 to TRBJ2-1; TRBD1 matches 7 bases. Germline V gene lookup returns CDR1 SGHTS and CDR2 YDEGEE. Trimming cost V 4 bases and J 3 bases; bases outside gene matches: 4. This CDR3 is built from 14 residues. The CDR3 region is CASSTGTDYNEQFF. The CDR3 bases are TGTGCCAGCAGCACGGGGACAGACTACAATGAGCAGTTCTTC. The whole variable domain, filled in from reference TRBV5-8 and TRBJ2-1, reads EAGVTQSPTHLIKTRGQQATLRCSPISGHTSVYWYQQALGLGLQFLLWYDEGEERNRGNFPPRFSGRQFPNYSSELNVNALELEDSALYLCASSTGTDYNEQFFGPGTRLTVL.

This rearrangement joins TRBV6-6 to TRBJ1-1, with 7 bases identical to TRBD1. Germline lookup yields CDR1 MNHNY and CDR2 SVGAGI (reference sequence). V lost 5 bases, J lost 9 bases, and 15 bases stayed unmatched. This CDR3 is 15 amino acids long. CDR3 sequence (DNA): TGTGCCAGCAGTCCCGGACAGGCACGCCTCATTAAAGCTTTCTTT. Translated, it gives CASSPGQARLIKAFF.

This CDR3 is CAWRGFANEKLFF. The CDR3 DNA reads as TGTGCCTGGAGAGGGTTTGCTAATGAAAAACTGTTTTTT. V is TRBV30 and J is TRBJ1-4; D is unclear. This CDR3 region has 13 residues. Trimming pared 3 bases from V and 3 bases from J, leaving 8 bases between. CDR1 GTSNPN and CDR2 SVGIG come from the germline V gene (reference sequence).

The chain uses TRBV20-1 and TRBJ1-2; TRBD1 might be the D (6 bases). With 1 base removed from V and 0 bases from J, the gap between germline ends came to 9 bases. Looked up from germline, CDR1 is DFQATT and CDR2 is SNEGSKA (reference sequence). The CDR3 runs to 14 residues. CDR3 sequence reads: CSARGGATNYGYTF. The CDR3 nucleotides are TGCAGTGCTAGAGGGGGGGCTACTAACTATGGCTACACCTTC.